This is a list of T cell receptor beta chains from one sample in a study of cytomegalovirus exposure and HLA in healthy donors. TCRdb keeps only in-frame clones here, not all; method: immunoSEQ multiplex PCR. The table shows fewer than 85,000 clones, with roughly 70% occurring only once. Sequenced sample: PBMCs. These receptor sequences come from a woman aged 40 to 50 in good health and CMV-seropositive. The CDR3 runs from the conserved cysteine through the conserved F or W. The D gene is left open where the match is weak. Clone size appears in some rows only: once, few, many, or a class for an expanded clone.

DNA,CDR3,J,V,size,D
TGTGCCAGCAGCCAGGGACTAGCGGGGACAGATACGCAGTATTTT,CASSQGLAGTDTQYF,TRBJ2-3,TRBV7-3,NA,TRBD2
TGTGCCAGCAGCGAACTAAACACGGGGGAGCCTAAGTATTTT,CASSELNTGEPKYF,TRBJ2-3,TRBV2,NA,NA
TGTGCCAGCAGTGACTCGGACAGGGACGAGCAGTACTTC,CASSDSDRDEQYF,TRBJ2-7,TRBV6-4,few,TRBD1
TGTGCCAGCAGTGAAAACCGGGAGGGGGATGGCTACACCTTC,CASSENREGDGYTF,TRBJ1-2,TRBV2,NA,NA
TGTGCCAGCAGCCCCCGACGGGGAGCGGAAGAGACCCAGTACTTC,CASSPRRGAEETQYF,TRBJ2-5,TRBV2,NA,NA
TGTGCCAGCAGTGTTATGAAGACGCCGGTGGGGGGCTATGGCTACACCTTC,CASSVMKTPVGGYGYTF,TRBJ1-2,TRBV2,NA,NA
TGCGCCAGCCGCCAGGTGACGGCCCCCCGACCAGATACGCAGTATTTT,CASRQVTAPRPDTQYF,TRBJ2-3,TRBV5-1,once,NA
TGTGCCAGCAGCTTCGGCAGGGGTGTCTACGAGCAGTACTTC,CASSFGRGVYEQYF,TRBJ2-7,TRBV5-8,once,NA
TGTGCCAGCAGCTTACCCGACAGGGCTTCGTGGGGCATTCAGTACTTC,CASSLPDRASWGIQYF,TRBJ2-4,TRBV7-9,NA,TRBD1
TGTGCCAGCAGCTCATCAGGGACAGGGCTGAATGGCTACACCTTC,CASSSSGTGLNGYTF,TRBJ1-2,TRBV5-6,once,TRBD1
TGCGCCAGCAGCCAAGAAGCTTCCGAGGGTCAGCCCCAGCATTTT,CASSQEASEGQPQHF,TRBJ1-5,TRBV4-1,NA,NA
TGCAGCGTTGACGACACCCGGCGAGCTTTCTTT,CSVDDTRRAFF,TRBJ1-1,TRBV29-1,NA,NA
TGTGCCAGCAGTCTTGATTGGCTGCTAGCCAAAAACATTCAGTACTTC,CASSLDWLLAKNIQYF,TRBJ2-4,TRBV27,NA,NA
TGTGCCAGCAGCTTGAGTCTAGCGGGGGCGTACAATGAGCAGTTCTTC,CASSLSLAGAYNEQFF,TRBJ2-1,TRBV7-9,NA,TRBD2
TGTGCCAGCAGCCGGGACAGGGATGACGAGCAGTACTTC,CASSRDRDDEQYF,TRBJ2-7,TRBV5-4,NA,TRBD1
TGTGCCAGCAGCCGCCCGGTGACAGGGGGCTCCTACGAGCAGTACTTC,CASSRPVTGGSYEQYF,TRBJ2-7,TRBV11-3,once,TRBD1
TGTGCCTGGAGCCAACTAGCGGGGGGTCCTCAAGAGACCCAGTACTTC,CAWSQLAGGPQETQYF,TRBJ2-5,TRBV30,NA,TRBD2
TGCGCCAGCAGCCGACGGACTAGCGGGGGAGAGACCCAGTACTTC,CASSRRTSGGETQYF,TRBJ2-5,TRBV5-1,NA,TRBD2
TGTGCCAGCAAACTAGTGAGCACAGATACGCAGTATTTT,CASKLVSTDTQYF,TRBJ2-3,TRBV7-3,few,NA
TGTGCCAGCAGCTCGACAGGGGGCACGCCTAATGAAAAACTGTTTTTT,CASSSTGGTPNEKLFF,TRBJ1-4,TRBV7-8,NA,TRBD1
TGTGCCACCAGCAGAGAATCTACCCGAGGGTCGGATACGCAGTATTTT,CATSRESTRGSDTQYF,TRBJ2-3,TRBV15,few,NA
TGTGCCATCAGTGAGTTGGCCGCAACCTACAATGAGCAGTTCTTC,CAISELAATYNEQFF,TRBJ2-1,TRBV10-3,once,NA
TGTGCCAGCAGCTTAGACCCGGGGGGCACTGAAGCTTTCTTT,CASSLDPGGTEAFF,TRBJ1-1,TRBV11-2,NA,NA
TGTGCCAGCACCACGGGGGGGTCAGAGACCCAGTACTTC,CASTTGGSETQYF,TRBJ2-5,TRBV25-1,NA,TRBD2
TGTGCCAGCAGCCCCCGGGGGGGGCAAGAGACCCAGTACTTC,CASSPRGGQETQYF,TRBJ2-5,TRBV2,NA,TRBD2
TGTGCCAGCAGCCTCGACAGACGCTACGAGCAGTACTTC,CASSLDRRYEQYF,TRBJ2-7,TRBV7-9,once,NA